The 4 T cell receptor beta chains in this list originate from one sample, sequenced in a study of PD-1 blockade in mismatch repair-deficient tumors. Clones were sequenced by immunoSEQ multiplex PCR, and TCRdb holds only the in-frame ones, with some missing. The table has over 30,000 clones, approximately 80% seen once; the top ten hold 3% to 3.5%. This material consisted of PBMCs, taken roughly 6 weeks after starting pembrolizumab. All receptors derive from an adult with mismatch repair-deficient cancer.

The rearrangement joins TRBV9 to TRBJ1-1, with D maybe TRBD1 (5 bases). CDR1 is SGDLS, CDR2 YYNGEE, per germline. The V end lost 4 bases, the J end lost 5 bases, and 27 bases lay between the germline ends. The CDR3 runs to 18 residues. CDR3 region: CASSRGSPTGAGRTEAFF. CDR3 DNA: TGTGCCAGCAGCCGCGGTAGTCCCACGGGAGCAGGGAGGACTGAAGCTTTCTTT.

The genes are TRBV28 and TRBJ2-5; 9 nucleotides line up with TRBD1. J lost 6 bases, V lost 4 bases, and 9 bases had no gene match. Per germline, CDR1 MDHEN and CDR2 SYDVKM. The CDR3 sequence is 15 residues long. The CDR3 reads CASSSYTGGGKTQYF. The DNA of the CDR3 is TGTGCCAGCAGTTCCTACACAGGGGGCGGGAAGACCCAGTACTTC. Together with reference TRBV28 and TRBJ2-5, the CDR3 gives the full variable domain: DVKVTQSSRYLVKRTGEKVFLECVQDMDHENMFWYRQDPGLGLRLIYFSYDVKMKEKGDIPEGYSVSREKKERFSLILESASTNQTSMYLCASSSYTGGGKTQYFGPGTRLLVL.

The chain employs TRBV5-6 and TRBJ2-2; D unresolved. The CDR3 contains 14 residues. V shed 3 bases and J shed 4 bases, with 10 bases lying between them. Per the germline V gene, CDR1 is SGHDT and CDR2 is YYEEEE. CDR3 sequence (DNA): TGTGCCAGCAGCTCTATCACCGGCACCGGGGAGCTGTTTTTT. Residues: CASSSITGTGELFF.

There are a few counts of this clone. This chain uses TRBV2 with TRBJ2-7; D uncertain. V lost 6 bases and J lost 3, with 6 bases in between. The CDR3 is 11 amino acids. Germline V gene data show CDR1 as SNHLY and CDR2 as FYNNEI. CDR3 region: CASSYSYEQYF. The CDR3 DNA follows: TGTGCCAGCAGCTACAGCTACGAGCAGTACTTC.